This TCR beta chain is from a study of human T cells and chemical hapten exposure. MiXCR, applied by TCRdb to the RACE reads, yields one record per CDR3 protein. The sample consists of 130,000 or so distinct CDR3 sequences, about 10% of them appearing once. This sample's time point: patch test 3, about 24 weeks after DPC sensitization. The sample's treatment: therapeutic diphenylcyclopropenone sensitization with weekly scalp DPC. Only a few counts were recorded for this clonotype. Its antigen is not identified. This CDR3 spans 18 amino acids. Trimming took 3 bases from V and 2 from J, leaving 23 bases between them. Germline assignment: CDR1 LGHNA and CDR2 YNFKEQ. Study outcomes and limitations: Sensitization with DPC brought no change to TCRs above 1 in 1000 in frequency. Expanded TCRs showed more large CDR3 clusters than pre-sensitization or healthy control sets.

This receptor was obtained from a woman aged 45-59 years with alopecia areata. Some clones in this sample may be carry-over from other donors' samples. The material sequenced was whole blood, taken in connection with sensitization to the hapten diphenylcyclopropenone (DPC). The gene calls are TRBV4-2 and TRBJ2-7; tentatively, D is TRBD2 (5 bases). The CDR3 DNA reads as TGTGCCAGCAGCCAGATTTACAAGGGAGCCGAAGTACCCTACGAGCAGTACTTC. This encodes CASSQIYKGAEVPYEQYF.